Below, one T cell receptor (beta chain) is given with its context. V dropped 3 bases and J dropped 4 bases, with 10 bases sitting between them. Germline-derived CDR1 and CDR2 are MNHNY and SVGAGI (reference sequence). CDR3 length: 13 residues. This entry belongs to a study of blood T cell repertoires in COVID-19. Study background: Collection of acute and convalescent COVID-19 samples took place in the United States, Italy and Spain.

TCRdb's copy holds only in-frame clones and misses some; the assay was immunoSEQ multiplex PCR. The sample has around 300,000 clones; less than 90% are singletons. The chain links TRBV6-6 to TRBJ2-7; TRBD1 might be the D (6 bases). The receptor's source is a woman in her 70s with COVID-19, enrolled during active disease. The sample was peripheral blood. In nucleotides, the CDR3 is TGTGCCAGCAGTTATGACAGGTTTTACGAGCAGTACTTC. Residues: CASSYDRFYEQYF.